The 10 T cell receptor beta chains reported below all come from one sample, sequenced in a study of vaccination effects on CD4 cells after COVID-19. No antigen has been identified for these receptors. A 10-day culture period preceded the isolation of CD4+ T cells. Assay: immunoSEQ multiplex PCR; the TCRdb copy retains only in-frame clones and omits some. The data contain almost 40,000 clones, about 81% of them singletons. The source material was CD4+ T cells from PBMCs cultured without peptide, sampled before COVID-19 vaccination. The receptors derive from a human donor who received a COVID-19 vaccine.

In its sample, this clone was seen once. V is TRBV7-6 and J is TRBJ2-5, with 7 bases fitting TRBD1. Germline loops: CDR1 SGHVS, CDR2 FNYEAQ. The CDR3 is made up of 14 amino acids. V lost 5 bases, J lost 4 bases, and 7 bases stayed unmatched. In DNA, the CDR3 is TGTGCCAGCAGCCCAACCGGGACAGCAGAGACCCAGTACTTC. Its translation: CASSPTGTAETQYF. The full variable domain, in which reference TRBV7-6 and TRBJ2-5 provide the parts outside the CDR3, is GAGVSQSPRYKVTKRGQDVALRCDPISGHVSLYWYRQALGQGPEFLTYFNYEAQQDKSGLPNDRFSAERPEGSISTLTIQRTEQRDSAMYRCASSPTGTAETQYFGPGTRLLVL.

The chain recombines TRBV24-1 with TRBJ1-2; D gene unclear. Per the germline V gene, CDR1 is KGHDR and CDR2 is SFDVKD. The CDR3 is made up of 13 amino acids. Trimming took off 0 bases at V and 5 bases at J, with 6 bases between the two ends. CDR3 DNA: TGTGCCACCAGTGATTTGCGGGGTTATGGCTACACCTTC. Protein: CATSDLRGYGYTF.

The gene calls are TRBV7-2 and TRBJ1-2; the D is unclear. The CDR3 consists of 13 residues. V shed 3 bases and J shed 5 bases, with 10 bases lying between them. Germline CDR1 is SGHTA and CDR2 is FQGNSA. CDR3 region: CASSLNPTYGYTF. CDR3 coding DNA: TGTGCCAGCAGCTTGAATCCTACTTATGGCTACACCTTC.

The V gene is TRBV7-8, the J gene TRBJ1-1; TRBD1 matches 8 bases. This CDR3 is 16 amino acids long. Germline values: CDR1 SGHVS, CDR2 FQNEAQ. With 4 bases clipped from V and 0 bases from J, the junction kept 7 bases outside the gene matches. The CDR3 is CASSSGQGRMNTEAFF. The CDR3 nucleotides are TGTGCCAGCAGCTCCGGACAGGGTAGAATGAACACTGAAGCTTTCTTT. The full variable domain, completed using reference TRBV7-8 and TRBJ1-1, is GAGVSQSPRYKVAKRGQDVALRCDPISGHVSLFWYQQALGQGPEFLTYFQNEAQLDKSGLPSDRFFAERPEGSVSTLKIQRTQQEDSAVYLCASSSGQGRMNTEAFFGQGTRLTVV.

V is TRBV9 and J is TRBJ2-5, with 10 bases matching TRBD1. CDR1 is SGDLS and CDR2 is YYNGEE in the germline V gene. The CDR3 runs to 15 residues. The junction had 4 bases not matched to a gene; V was cut back by 4 bases and J by 1 base. CDR3 residues: CASSPRDRGQETQYF. CDR3 coding DNA: TGTGCCAGCAGCCCGAGGGACAGGGGCCAAGAGACCCAGTACTTC.

The genes are TRBV6-1 and TRBJ1-2, with D perhaps matching TRBD1 (5 bases). CDR3 length: 16 residues. V lost 6 bases and J lost 2, with 19 bases in between. Germline lookup yields CDR1 MNHNS and CDR2 SASEGT. The DNA of the CDR3 is TGTGCCAGCAGGGAAAGGGTCCCAGGGATCAACTATGGCTACACCTTC. As protein: CASRERVPGINYGYTF.

The chain is built from TRBV5-1 and TRBJ2-1, with TRBD2 identical over 9 bases. Germline CDR1 SGHRS, CDR2 YFSETQ. CDR3 length equals 15 residues. V shed 2 bases, J shed 4 bases, and the junction held 4 bases outside the gene matches. The CDR3 loop is CASSFSGGGYNEQFF. The CDR3, as DNA: TGCGCCAGCAGCTTTAGCGGGGGAGGTTACAATGAGCAGTTCTTC. The full variable domain, completed using reference TRBV5-1 and TRBJ2-1, is KAGVTQTPRYLIKTRGQQVTLSCSPISGHRSVSWYQQTPGQGLQFLFEYFSETQRNKGNFPGRFSGRQFSNSRSEMNVSTLELGDSALYLCASSFSGGGYNEQFFGPGTRLTVL.

The chain joins TRBV18 to TRBJ2-5; D ambiguous. Germline V CDR1 and CDR2: KGHSH, LQKENI. V lost 5 bases, J lost 0 bases, and 13 bases lay in between. CDR3 length equals 15 residues. The CDR3 DNA reads as TGTGCCAGCTCAGCTGTATTAAAAAACCAAGAGACCCAGTACTTC. As protein: CASSAVLKNQETQYF.

This clone was recorded a few times. CDR3 sequence (DNA): TGTGCCAGCAGCCCAGGACCGAACACCGGGGAGCTGTTTTTT. Protein product: CASSPGPNTGELFF. The genes are TRBV7-2 and TRBJ2-2; D is unresolved. The CDR3 loop spans 14 amino acids. Germline loops: CDR1 SGHTA, CDR2 FQGNSA. Trimming took off 5 bases at V and 0 bases at J, with 7 bases between the two ends.

This clone was detected once. This rearrangement joins TRBV10-2 to TRBJ2-3; 7 nucleotides match TRBD1. The CDR3 is made up of 15 amino acids. V shed 4 bases, J shed 4 bases, and the junction held 8 bases outside the gene matches. Germline V lookup: CDR1 WSHSY, CDR2 SAAADI. CDR3 bases: TGCGCCAGCAGTGGGACAAGACAGGGTGCAGATACGCAGTATTTT. It specifies CASSGTRQGADTQYF.